This TCR beta chain comes out of a study of shared clonotypes between healthy human individuals (TCRdb year 2020). Notes on the research overall: A couple of women and a few men aged 18 to 49 years were included in the cohort. Blood TCR repertoires of about 5 healthy adults were deeply sequenced to estimate repertoire size and the extent of clonotype sharing between individuals. For each donor, three plates each were used for CD4 naive and CD4 memory, two plates were used for CD8 naive, and one plate was used for CD8 memory. Different laboratories and diverse techniques were used to prepare libraries and sequence TCR repertoires, to increase sequencing depth and limit assay-specific biases. Each donor's leukapheresis produced roughly between about 0.8 and 8.9 billion PBMCs. The paper's findings and limits, for the study overall: Incomplete sequencing was indicated by rarefaction of sorted-subset datasets, despite the large sequencing depth. Pairwise subsampling led to the expectation that sequencing depth would affect the degree of clonotype sharing among donors. The small number of donors limited the genetic and exposure-history diversity represented. Only blood was sampled, and tissue TCR repertoires likely differ from those in blood. Across a few donors, approximately 4.9% of naive CD4, 3% to 4% of naive CD8, under 2.5% of memory CD4, and roughly 0.4% of memory CD8 clonotypes were shared. Higher generation probabilities were observed for clonotypes shared by all four sorted-subset donors than for non-shared clonotypes. Estimated clonotype richness was generally larger for naive than for memory subsets.

Measured from the cysteine to the phenylalanine, the CDR3 is 14 residues long. Of all the DNA, just the CDR3 is kept, 42 bases in frame from base 1. At the junction V is shortened by 3 bases and J by 4 bases, with 9 bases in between. CDR1 LNHDA and CDR2 SQIVND are derived from the germline V gene (reference sequence). TCR CDR3 regions were amplified from genomic DNA by multiplex PCR using the deep immunoSEQ assay. For each cell subset, the extracted genomic DNA was distributed evenly across all wells of several immunoSEQ 96-well plates, and each plate served as one replicate. For sorted subsets, 200 to 250 ng of genomic DNA, equivalent to 25,000 to 30,000 T cell genomes, went into each replicate PCR. Purified libraries were measured with a Qubit 3.0 fluorometer, size-checked on a Bioanalyzer 2100, and measured again with the KAPA Library Quantification kit. A separate single-read 150-cycle Illumina NextSeq 550 flow cell was used to sequence each immunoSEQ 96-well plate. On the study's bioinformatics: Because the immunoSEQ output included only junctional sequences and no quality scores, the filtering could not be the same as the filtering used for full-length reads. To assign V/J genes and CDR3, sequences were annotated against IMGT germline references using PyIR, a Python wrapper for IgBLAST v1.9. Reads were filtered out if the reads had weak V/J assignments (E-value above 1e-6), no CDR3, stop codons, out-of-frame junctions, or ambiguous translated residues. A V3J clonotype was defined by an identical inferred V gene, J gene, and CDR3 amino acid sequence. The percentage overlap between two repertoires was calculated by dividing the number of shared unique clonotypes by the size of the smaller repertoire. Three approaches were used to assess repertoire richness: RTK rarefaction, the Chao1 estimator, and Recon v2.1 estimates of unobserved clonotypes. Generation probabilities were computed with OLGA for all TCRbeta clonotypes obtained by the gDNA method from several donors. Not all clones reach the TCRdb copy of this immuneACCESS table, which keeps in-frame sequences only. Checked studies attribute under half of the gap to unresolved V genes and leave the rest unexplained. The DNA gave D and trimming, while V, J and clone size come from that table. The sample table holds 1.6 million or so clones, of which around 95% were seen once. The ten largest clones add up to about 1% of the sample.

The donors were healthy, HIV-negative adults with no recently reported acute infections or vaccinations. Every donor was a Caucasian adult living in Nashville, Tennessee, USA. CD4+ T cells were enriched through magnetic negative selection, after which naive cells were positively selected on CD45RA and the remaining negative fraction served as the memory subset. After blood collection by leukapheresis, PBMCs were isolated using Ficoll-Histopaque density gradient centrifugation and then cryopreserved in the vapor phase of liquid nitrogen. Purity and quantity of every magnetically sorted T cell population were checked by analytical flow cytometry. Each sorted fraction had its genomic DNA isolated and then quantified by UV absorbance on a Nanodrop 2000c. Notes on this clone: There is no known antigen for this receptor. No base quality values were provided; no much bigger clone lies one nucleotide off.

The rearrangement combines TRBV19 with TRBJ2-2; no D gene is confidently identified. This sequence was found in a young man in good health. Material: naive CD4+ T cells sorted from blood. The intended sense of this specimen's cell subset or site label: CD45RA+ positively selected. The nucleotide sequence reads TGTGCCAGTAGTATTCAGCACGTCACCGGGGAGCTGTTTTTT. It is translated as CASSIQHVTGELFF.